One T cell receptor beta chain is described in this entry. What it recognizes is unknown. These data are taken from a study of CD8+ T cells in alopecia areata. Whole-study context: Those patients who were treated received oral tofacitinib, which was given at 5 to 10 mg twice daily for moderate-to-severe alopecia areata. Study-level results: Under tofacitinib, fewer expanded CD8+ clones appeared among the top 100 scalp clones.

Extracted RNA was reverse transcribed into cDNA, the sequencing template. Produced via immunoSEQ multiplex PCR; TCRdb's table is partial and in-frame only. Among 150,000 to 200,000 clones listed, roughly 61% were seen once. This sample's treatment: oral pan-JAK inhibitor, 5-10 mg twice daily. This CDR3 has 15 amino acids. CDR1 SGHVS and CDR2 FNYEAQ come from the germline V gene. The V and J ends lost 1 base and 5 bases, in that order; junction bases with no gene match: 5. The sequence came from a human donor with alopecia areata. V gene TRBV7-6 combines with J gene TRBJ2-3; 8 positions match TRBD2. The material sequenced was CD8+ T cells sorted from blood, taken at week 24, from a patient treated with tofacitinib. Here the CDR3 DNA reads TGTGCCAGCAGCTTAGGGAAAGCGGGGGTAGATACGCAGTATTTT. Amino acids: CASSLGKAGVDTQYF.